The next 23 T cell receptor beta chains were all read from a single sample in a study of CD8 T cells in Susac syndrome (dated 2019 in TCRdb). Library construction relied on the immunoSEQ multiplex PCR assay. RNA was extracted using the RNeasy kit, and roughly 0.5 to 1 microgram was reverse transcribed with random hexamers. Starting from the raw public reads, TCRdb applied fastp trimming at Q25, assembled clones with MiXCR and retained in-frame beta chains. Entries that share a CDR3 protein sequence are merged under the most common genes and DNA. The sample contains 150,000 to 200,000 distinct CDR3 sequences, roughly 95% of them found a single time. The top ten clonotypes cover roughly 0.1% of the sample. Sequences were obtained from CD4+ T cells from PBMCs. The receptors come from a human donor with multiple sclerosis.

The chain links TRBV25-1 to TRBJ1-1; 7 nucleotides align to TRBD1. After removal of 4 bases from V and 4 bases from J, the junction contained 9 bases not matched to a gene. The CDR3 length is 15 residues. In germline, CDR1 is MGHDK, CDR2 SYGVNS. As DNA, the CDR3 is TGTGCCAGCAGTGCCCCAGGGGGAATGTTCACTGAAGCTTTCTTT. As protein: CASSAPGGMFTEAFF.

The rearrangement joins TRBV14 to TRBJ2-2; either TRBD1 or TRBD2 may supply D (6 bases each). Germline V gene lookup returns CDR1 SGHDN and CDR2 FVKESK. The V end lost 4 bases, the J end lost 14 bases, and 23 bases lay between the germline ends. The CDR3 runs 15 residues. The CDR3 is CASSRLTVLQGGLFF. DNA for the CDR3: TGTGCCAGCAGCCGCTTAACCGTATTACAGGGAGGCCTGTTTTTT.

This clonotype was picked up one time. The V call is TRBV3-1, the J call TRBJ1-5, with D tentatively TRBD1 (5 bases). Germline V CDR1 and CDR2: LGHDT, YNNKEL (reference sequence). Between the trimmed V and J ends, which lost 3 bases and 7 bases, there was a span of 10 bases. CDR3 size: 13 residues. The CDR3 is CASSQDGGQPQHF. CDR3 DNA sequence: TGTGCCAGCAGCCAGGACGGGGGACAGCCCCAGCATTTT.

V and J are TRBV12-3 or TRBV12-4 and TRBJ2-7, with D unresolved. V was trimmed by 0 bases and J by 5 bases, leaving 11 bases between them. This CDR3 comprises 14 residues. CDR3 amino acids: CASSLAHGSNEQYF. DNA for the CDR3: TGTGCCAGCAGTTTAGCCCACGGGTCCAACGAGCAGTACTTC.

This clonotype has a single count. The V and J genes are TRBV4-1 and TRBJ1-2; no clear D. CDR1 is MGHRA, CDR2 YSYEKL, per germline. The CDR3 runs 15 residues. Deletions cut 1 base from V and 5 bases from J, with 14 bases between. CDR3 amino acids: CASSQGERRDYGYTF. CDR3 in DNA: TGCGCCAGCAGCCAAGGGGAACGTCGTGATTATGGCTACACCTTC.

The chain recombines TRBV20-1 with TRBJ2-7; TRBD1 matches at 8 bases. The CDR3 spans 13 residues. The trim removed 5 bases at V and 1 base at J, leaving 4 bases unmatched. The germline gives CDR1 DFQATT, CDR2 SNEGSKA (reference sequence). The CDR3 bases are TGCAGTGCTCGAGGGACAGGATCCTACGAGCAGTACTTC. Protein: CSARGTGSYEQYF.

The CDR3: CASSSPGLGYPSTDTQYF. Here the CDR3 DNA reads TGTGCCAGCAGTTCCCCGGGACTAGGATACCCTAGCACAGATACGCAGTATTTT. This chain uses TRBV28 with TRBJ2-3, with TRBD2 matching 8 bases. The junction had 12 bases not matched to a gene; V was cut back by 4 bases and J by 0 bases. Per germline, CDR1 MDHEN and CDR2 SYDVKM. This CDR3 contains 18 residues.

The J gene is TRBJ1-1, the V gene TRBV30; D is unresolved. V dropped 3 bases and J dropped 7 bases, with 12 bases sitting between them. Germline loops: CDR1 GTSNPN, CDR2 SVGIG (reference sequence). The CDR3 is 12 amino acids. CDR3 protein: CAWRFGGNEAFF. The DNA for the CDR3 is TGTGCCTGGAGATTTGGCGGGAATGAAGCTTTCTTT.

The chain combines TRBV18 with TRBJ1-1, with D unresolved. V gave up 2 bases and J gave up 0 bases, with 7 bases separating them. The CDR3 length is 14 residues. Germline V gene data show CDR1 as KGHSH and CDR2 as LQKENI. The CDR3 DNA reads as TGTGCCAGCTCACCAGGACTCGTGAACACTGAAGCTTTCTTT. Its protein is CASSPGLVNTEAFF.

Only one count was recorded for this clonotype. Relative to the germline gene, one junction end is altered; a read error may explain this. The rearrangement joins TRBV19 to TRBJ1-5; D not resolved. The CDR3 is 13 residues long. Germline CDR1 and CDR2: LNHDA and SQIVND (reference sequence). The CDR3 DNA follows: TGTGCCAGTAGATGGGAGAATAATCAGTCCCAGCATTTT. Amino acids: CASRWENNQSQHF.

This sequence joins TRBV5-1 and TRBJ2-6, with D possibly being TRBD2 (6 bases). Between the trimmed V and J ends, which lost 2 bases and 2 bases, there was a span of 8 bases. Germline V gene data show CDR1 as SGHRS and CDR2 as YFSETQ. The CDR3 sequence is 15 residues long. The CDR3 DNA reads TGCGCCAGCAGCTTCGGAGGGCCTGGGGCCAACGTCCTGACTTTC. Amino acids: CASSFGGPGANVLTF.

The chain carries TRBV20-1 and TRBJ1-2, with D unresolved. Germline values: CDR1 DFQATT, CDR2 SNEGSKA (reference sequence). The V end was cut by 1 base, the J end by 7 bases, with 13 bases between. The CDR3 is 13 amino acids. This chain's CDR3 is CSARASPAIGYTF. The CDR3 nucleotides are TGCAGTGCTAGAGCCTCACCTGCGATTGGCTACACCTTC.

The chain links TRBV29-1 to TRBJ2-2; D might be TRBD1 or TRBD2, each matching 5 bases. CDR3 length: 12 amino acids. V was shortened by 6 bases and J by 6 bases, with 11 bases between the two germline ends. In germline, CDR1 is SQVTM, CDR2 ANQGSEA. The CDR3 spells CSVWRGAGELFF. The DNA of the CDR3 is TGCAGCGTCTGGAGAGGGGCCGGGGAGCTGTTTTTT.

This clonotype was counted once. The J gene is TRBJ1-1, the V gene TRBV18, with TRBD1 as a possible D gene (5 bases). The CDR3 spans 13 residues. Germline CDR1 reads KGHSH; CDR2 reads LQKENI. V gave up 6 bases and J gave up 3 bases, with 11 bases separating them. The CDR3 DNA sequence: TGTGCCAGCTCGGAGGGGCCCGACACTGAAGCTTTCTTT. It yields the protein CASSEGPDTEAFF.

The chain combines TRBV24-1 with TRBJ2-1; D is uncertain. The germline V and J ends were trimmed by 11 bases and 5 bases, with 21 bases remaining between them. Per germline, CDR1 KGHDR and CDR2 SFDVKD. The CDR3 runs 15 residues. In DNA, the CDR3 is TGTGCCAGACAAGAAGAGTGGTTCACACACAATGAGCAGTTCTTC. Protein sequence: CARQEEWFTHNEQFF.

CDR3 residues: CSVEAGFDSRKTDTQYF. The CDR3 DNA reads TGCAGCGTTGAAGCAGGTTTTGATTCGCGCAAGACAGATACGCAGTATTTT. The chain carries TRBV29-1 and TRBJ2-3; D call uncertain. CDR1 is SQVTM, CDR2 ANQGSEA, per germline. CDR3 size: 17 residues. V dropped 1 base and J dropped 3 bases, with 20 bases sitting between them.

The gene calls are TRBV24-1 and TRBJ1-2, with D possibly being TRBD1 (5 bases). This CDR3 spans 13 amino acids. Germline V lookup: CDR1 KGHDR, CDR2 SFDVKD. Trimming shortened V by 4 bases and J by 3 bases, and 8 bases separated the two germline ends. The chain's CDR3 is CATSELGDYGYTF. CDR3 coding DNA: TGTGCCACCAGTGAATTAGGGGACTATGGCTACACCTTC.

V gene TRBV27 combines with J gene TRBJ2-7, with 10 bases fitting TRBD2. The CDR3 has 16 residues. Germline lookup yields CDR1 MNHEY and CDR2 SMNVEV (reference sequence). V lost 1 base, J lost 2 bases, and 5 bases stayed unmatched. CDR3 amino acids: CASSLLIAGGTYEQYF. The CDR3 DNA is TGTGCCAGCAGTTTATTAATAGCGGGAGGTACCTACGAGCAGTACTTC.

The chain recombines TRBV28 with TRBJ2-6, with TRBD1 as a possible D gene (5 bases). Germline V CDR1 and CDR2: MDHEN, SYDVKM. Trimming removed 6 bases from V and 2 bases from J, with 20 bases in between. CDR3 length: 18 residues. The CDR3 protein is CASRKQGSWYAGANVLTF. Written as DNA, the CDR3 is TGTGCCAGCAGGAAGCAGGGATCTTGGTACGCTGGGGCCAACGTCCTGACTTTC. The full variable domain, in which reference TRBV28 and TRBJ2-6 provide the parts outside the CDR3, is DVKVTQSSRYLVKRTGEKVFLECVQDMDHENMFWYRQDPGLGLRLIYFSYDVKMKEKGDIPEGYSVSREKKERFSLILESASTNQTSMYLCASRKQGSWYAGANVLTFGAGSRLTVL.

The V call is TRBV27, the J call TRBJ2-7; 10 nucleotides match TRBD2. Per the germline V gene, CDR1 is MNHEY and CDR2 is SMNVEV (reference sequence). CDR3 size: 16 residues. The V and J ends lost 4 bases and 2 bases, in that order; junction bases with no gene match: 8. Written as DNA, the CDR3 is TGTGCCAGCAGTTCGGCTAGCGGGAGTACCGCCTACGAGCAGTACTTC. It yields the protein CASSSASGSTAYEQYF.

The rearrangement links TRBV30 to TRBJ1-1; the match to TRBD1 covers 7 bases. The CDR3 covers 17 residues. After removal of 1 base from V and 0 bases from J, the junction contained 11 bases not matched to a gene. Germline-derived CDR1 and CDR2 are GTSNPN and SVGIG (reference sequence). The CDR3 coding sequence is TGTGCCTGGAGTGCCCCGACAGGGAGGGGGATGAACACTGAAGCTTTCTTT. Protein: CAWSAPTGRGMNTEAFF.

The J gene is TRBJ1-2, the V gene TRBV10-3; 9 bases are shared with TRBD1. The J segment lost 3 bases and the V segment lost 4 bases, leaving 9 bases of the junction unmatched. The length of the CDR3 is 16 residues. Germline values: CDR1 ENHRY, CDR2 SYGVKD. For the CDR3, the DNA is TGTGCCATCAGTGTTACCCGGGACAGGGAGCACTATGGCTACACCTTC. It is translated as CAISVTRDREHYGYTF.

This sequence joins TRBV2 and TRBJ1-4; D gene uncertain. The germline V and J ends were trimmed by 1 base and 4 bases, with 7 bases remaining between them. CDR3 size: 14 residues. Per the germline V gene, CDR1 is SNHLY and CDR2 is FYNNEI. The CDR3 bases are TGTGCCAGCAGTGAAGGTGGAAGTAATGAAAAACTGTTTTTT. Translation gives CASSEGGSNEKLFF. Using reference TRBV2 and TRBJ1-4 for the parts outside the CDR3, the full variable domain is EPEVTQTPSHQVTQMGQEVILRCVPISNHLYFYWYRQILGQKVEFLVSFYNNEISEKSEIFDDQFSVERPDGSNFTLKIRSTKLEDSAMYFCASSEGGSNEKLFFGSGTQLSVL.